Listed below are T cell receptor beta chains from one sample, sequenced in a study of cytomegalovirus exposure and HLA in healthy donors. Assay: immunoSEQ multiplex PCR; the TCRdb copy retains only in-frame clones and omits some. This table has 180,000 or so clones, 75% to 90% appearing once. Sequencing used PBMCs. The origin of the receptors is a girl between 5 and 17 years old in good health and CMV-seropositive. Both conserved end residues are part of each CDR3. The D gene is left open where the match is weak. The size of a clone is reported for some rows only, either as once, few or many, or as a class for expanded clones.

d_call: TRBD1
clone_size: -
j_call: TRBJ1-2
v_call: TRBV30
cdr3_aa: CAWTTGTYGYTF
cdr3_nt: TGTGCCTGGACGACAGGGACCTATGGCTACACCTTC

d_call: TRBD1
clone_size: -
j_call: TRBJ1-1
v_call: TRBV11-3
cdr3_aa: CASSLGDRGLTEAFF
cdr3_nt: TGTGCCAGCAGCTTAGGGGACAGGGGTTTAACTGAAGCTTTCTTT

d_call: -
clone_size: -
j_call: TRBJ1-1
v_call: TRBV7-2
cdr3_aa: CASRPGGYTEAFF
cdr3_nt: TGTGCCAGCCGCCCAGGAGGCTACACTGAAGCTTTCTTT

d_call: -
clone_size: -
j_call: TRBJ2-5
v_call: TRBV29-1
cdr3_aa: CSVEGGIGETQYF
cdr3_nt: TGCAGCGTTGAAGGCGGGATCGGAGAGACCCAGTACTTC

d_call: -
clone_size: -
j_call: TRBJ2-7
v_call: TRBV5-1
cdr3_aa: CASSPRGDTGSYEQYF
cdr3_nt: TGCGCCAGCAGCCCACGAGGGGACACAGGCTCCTACGAGCAGTACTTC

d_call: TRBD1
clone_size: -
j_call: TRBJ1-4
v_call: TRBV27
cdr3_aa: CASSSLTGREEKLFF
cdr3_nt: TGTGCCAGCAGTTCCCTGACAGGGCGGGAAGAAAAACTGTTTTTT

d_call: -
clone_size: -
j_call: TRBJ2-1
v_call: TRBV2
cdr3_aa: CASSEQFHEQFF
cdr3_nt: TGTGCCAGCAGTGAACAGTTCCATGAGCAGTTCTTC

d_call: TRBD1
clone_size: -
j_call: TRBJ1-2
v_call: TRBV6-6
cdr3_aa: CASSYGGQTYGYTF
cdr3_nt: TGTGCCAGCAGTTACGGGGGACAGACCTATGGCTACACCTTC

d_call: TRBD1
clone_size: -
j_call: TRBJ1-1
v_call: TRBV6-1
cdr3_aa: CTSSEAGQGAMNTEAFF
cdr3_nt: TGTACCAGCAGTGAAGCGGGACAGGGGGCTATGAACACTGAAGCTTTCTTT

d_call: TRBD1
clone_size: once
j_call: TRBJ1-2
v_call: TRBV5-8
cdr3_aa: CASSLLGQPDYGYTF
cdr3_nt: TGTGCCAGCAGCTTGCTGGGACAGCCCGACTATGGCTACACCTTC

d_call: TRBD2
clone_size: -
j_call: TRBJ2-3
v_call: TRBV7-3
cdr3_aa: CASSAPLAGVSDTQYF
cdr3_nt: TGTGCCAGCAGCGCCCCCCTAGCGGGAGTCTCAGATACGCAGTATTTT

d_call: -
clone_size: -
j_call: TRBJ1-2
v_call: TRBV7-9
cdr3_aa: CASSVNQAGYTF
cdr3_nt: TGTGCCAGCAGCGTTAATCAGGCTGGCTACACCTTC

d_call: -
clone_size: -
j_call: TRBJ2-7
v_call: TRBV18
cdr3_aa: CASSSGRGASYEQYF
cdr3_nt: TGTGCCAGCTCTTCGGGCAGGGGGGCTTCCTACGAGCAGTACTTC

d_call: TRBD2
clone_size: -
j_call: TRBJ2-1
v_call: TRBV5-4
cdr3_aa: CASSVGGGRAYEQFF
cdr3_nt: TGTGCCAGCAGCGTAGGTGGCGGGAGGGCCTATGAGCAGTTCTTC

d_call: TRBD2
clone_size: -
j_call: TRBJ2-3
v_call: TRBV4-3
cdr3_aa: CASSQLADKRADTQYF
cdr3_nt: TGCGCCAGCAGCCAGCTAGCGGATAAGAGAGCAGATACGCAGTATTTT

d_call: -
clone_size: -
j_call: TRBJ2-6
v_call: TRBV5-4
cdr3_aa: CASSFGGGGANVLTF
cdr3_nt: TGTGCCAGCAGCTTCGGGGGAGGTGGGGCCAACGTCCTGACTTTC

d_call: TRBD1
clone_size: -
j_call: TRBJ1-2
v_call: TRBV19
cdr3_aa: CASSIVGTGAMIYGYTF
cdr3_nt: TGTGCCAGTAGTATTGTTGGGACAGGGGCTATGATCTATGGCTACACCTTC

d_call: TRBD1
clone_size: -
j_call: TRBJ2-7
v_call: TRBV29-1
cdr3_aa: CSTGTGVGEQYF
cdr3_nt: TGCAGCACCGGGACAGGGGTTGGAGAGCAGTACTTC

d_call: TRBD2
clone_size: -
j_call: TRBJ2-1
v_call: TRBV27
cdr3_aa: CASSFIGTSAYNEQFF
cdr3_nt: TGTGCCAGCAGTTTTATCGGGACTAGCGCCTACAATGAGCAGTTCTTC

d_call: TRBD2
clone_size: -
j_call: TRBJ2-3
v_call: TRBV5-1
cdr3_aa: CASSLRSGRDWDTQYF
cdr3_nt: TGCGCCAGCAGCTTGAGGAGCGGGAGAGATTGGGATACGCAGTATTTT

d_call: -
clone_size: -
j_call: TRBJ2-1
v_call: TRBV25-1
cdr3_aa: CASSELGLHNEQFF
cdr3_nt: TGTGCCAGCAGTGAATTGGGACTCCACAATGAGCAGTTCTTC

d_call: -
clone_size: -
j_call: TRBJ2-2
v_call: TRBV5-1
cdr3_aa: CASSLASAANTGELFF
cdr3_nt: TGCGCCAGCAGCTTGGCATCCGCAGCGAACACCGGGGAGCTGTTTTTT

d_call: TRBD1
clone_size: -
j_call: TRBJ2-7
v_call: TRBV13
cdr3_aa: CASSPSTGSYEQYF
cdr3_nt: TGTGCCAGCAGCCCCTCGACAGGGTCCTACGAGCAGTACTTC

d_call: TRBD1
clone_size: -
j_call: TRBJ1-3
v_call: TRBV5-6
cdr3_aa: CASSGTGLESSGNTIYF
cdr3_nt: TGTGCCAGCAGCGGGACAGGGCTTGAGAGCTCTGGAAACACCATATATTTT

d_call: TRBD1
clone_size: -
j_call: TRBJ2-7
v_call: TRBV19
cdr3_aa: CASSMTGNAAYEQYF
cdr3_nt: TGTGCCAGTAGCATGACAGGGAATGCGGCCTACGAGCAGTACTTC

d_call: TRBD1
clone_size: -
j_call: TRBJ1-2
v_call: TRBV25-1
cdr3_aa: CASSESTGPYGYTF
cdr3_nt: TGTGCCAGCAGTGAATCGACAGGGCCCTATGGCTACACCTTC

d_call: -
clone_size: few
j_call: TRBJ2-1
v_call: TRBV4-1
cdr3_aa: CASSQVGSGGYNEQFF
cdr3_nt: TGCGCCAGCAGCCAAGTAGGTAGCGGAGGGTACAATGAGCAGTTCTTC

d_call: -
clone_size: once
j_call: TRBJ2-7
v_call: TRBV30
cdr3_aa: CAWSGGAGYEQYF
cdr3_nt: TGTGCCTGGAGTGGGGGCGCCGGCTACGAGCAGTACTTC

d_call: TRBD1
clone_size: -
j_call: TRBJ1-4
v_call: TRBV6-1
cdr3_aa: CAIRGDSGYWEKLFF
cdr3_nt: TGTGCCATCAGGGGGGACTCGGGTTATTGGGAAAAACTGTTTTTT

d_call: TRBD2
clone_size: -
j_call: TRBJ2-2
v_call: TRBV10-2
cdr3_aa: CASSEAGVFGELFF
cdr3_nt: TGCGCCAGCAGTGAAGCGGGAGTGTTCGGGGAGCTGTTTTTT

d_call: TRBD1
clone_size: -
j_call: TRBJ2-7
v_call: TRBV6-5
cdr3_aa: CASSPGTGNYEQYF
cdr3_nt: TGTGCCAGCAGCCCCGGGACAGGGAACTACGAGCAGTACTTC

d_call: -
clone_size: few
j_call: TRBJ2-1
v_call: TRBV5-4
cdr3_aa: CASSSAMRVGYNEQFF
cdr3_nt: TGTGCCAGCAGCTCCGCCATGAGGGTAGGATACAATGAGCAGTTCTTC

d_call: -
clone_size: -
j_call: TRBJ1-5
v_call: TRBV7-2
cdr3_aa: CASSPVSADNQPQHF
cdr3_nt: TGTGCCAGCAGCCCCGTGTCCGCGGACAATCAGCCCCAGCATTTT

d_call: -
clone_size: -
j_call: TRBJ2-7
v_call: TRBV4-3
cdr3_aa: CASSQIPTGTKGREQYF
cdr3_nt: TGCGCCAGCAGCCAAATCCCCACCGGGACAAAAGGCCGCGAGCAGTACTTC

d_call: -
clone_size: few
j_call: TRBJ2-3
v_call: TRBV19
cdr3_aa: CASSIDMAGRQDTQYF
cdr3_nt: TGTGCCAGTAGTATAGATATGGCAGGGCGGCAAGATACGCAGTATTTT

d_call: -
clone_size: few
j_call: TRBJ1-2
v_call: TRBV5-4
cdr3_aa: CASSFEGLSYGYTF
cdr3_nt: TGTGCCAGCAGCTTTGAGGGTTTAAGCTATGGCTACACCTTC

d_call: -
clone_size: -
j_call: TRBJ1-3
v_call: TRBV6-5
cdr3_aa: CASSYGLSSGNTIYF
cdr3_nt: TGTGCCAGCAGTTACGGCCTCTCCTCTGGAAACACCATATATTTT

d_call: TRBD1
clone_size: -
j_call: TRBJ2-1
v_call: TRBV25-1
cdr3_aa: CASRGQGVIYNEQFF
cdr3_nt: TGTGCCAGCAGGGGGCAGGGGGTCATCTACAATGAGCAGTTCTTC

d_call: -
clone_size: -
j_call: TRBJ2-7
v_call: TRBV7-9
cdr3_aa: CASTWGQGNEQYF
cdr3_nt: TGTGCCAGCACCTGGGGGCAGGGGAACGAGCAGTACTTC

d_call: TRBD2
clone_size: -
j_call: TRBJ2-2
v_call: TRBV6-1
cdr3_aa: CASLGLARTGELFF
cdr3_nt: TGTGCCAGTTTAGGACTAGCGCGCACCGGGGAGCTGTTTTTT

d_call: TRBD2
clone_size: -
j_call: TRBJ2-7
v_call: TRBV4-2
cdr3_aa: CASSQLLAGGGEQYF
cdr3_nt: TGTGCCAGCAGCCAATTACTAGCGGGAGGAGGCGAGCAGTACTTC

d_call: TRBD2
clone_size: -
j_call: TRBJ2-1
v_call: TRBV6-4
cdr3_aa: CASSDASGFYNEQFF
cdr3_nt: TGTGCCAGCAGTGACGCTAGCGGCTTCTACAATGAGCAGTTCTTC

d_call: TRBD2
clone_size: -
j_call: TRBJ2-1
v_call: TRBV5-6
cdr3_aa: CATSRGGYNEQFF
cdr3_nt: TGTGCCACCTCCCGGGGGGGGTACAATGAGCAGTTCTTC

d_call: -
clone_size: -
j_call: TRBJ2-1
v_call: TRBV5-8
cdr3_aa: CASQDGANPYNEQFF
cdr3_nt: TGTGCCAGCCAGGATGGGGCGAACCCCTACAATGAGCAGTTCTTC

d_call: -
clone_size: -
j_call: TRBJ2-3
v_call: TRBV5-4
cdr3_aa: CASSSARGASTDTQYF
cdr3_nt: TGTGCCAGCAGCTCCGCACGCGGGGCTAGCACAGATACGCAGTATTTT

d_call: -
clone_size: -
j_call: TRBJ1-2
v_call: TRBV5-1
cdr3_aa: CASSLGADSRSYGYTF
cdr3_nt: TGCGCCAGCAGCTTGGGGGCTGACAGTAGAAGCTATGGCTACACCTTC

d_call: TRBD1
clone_size: -
j_call: TRBJ2-3
v_call: TRBV25-1
cdr3_aa: CASSEPSGTGGTDTQYF
cdr3_nt: TGTGCCAGCAGTGAACCTTCCGGGACAGGGGGCACAGATACGCAGTATTTT

d_call: -
clone_size: few
j_call: TRBJ2-3
v_call: TRBV19
cdr3_aa: CASRPAPSTDTQYF
cdr3_nt: TGTGCCAGTAGACCAGCGCCTAGCACAGATACGCAGTATTTT

d_call: TRBD1
clone_size: -
j_call: TRBJ1-4
v_call: TRBV10-3
cdr3_aa: CAISDPQGVANEKLFF
cdr3_nt: TGTGCCATCAGTGACCCCCAGGGGGTGGCTAATGAAAAACTGTTTTTT

d_call: -
clone_size: -
j_call: TRBJ1-4
v_call: TRBV5-1
cdr3_aa: CASKTGPNEKLFF
cdr3_nt: TGCGCCAGCAAAACAGGCCCCAATGAAAAACTGTTTTTT

d_call: TRBD1
clone_size: -
j_call: TRBJ2-7
v_call: TRBV27
cdr3_aa: CASSLRDRGTYEQYF
cdr3_nt: TGTGCCAGCAGTTTAAGGGACAGGGGTACCTACGAGCAGTACTTC

d_call: -
clone_size: -
j_call: TRBJ1-5
v_call: TRBV10-3
cdr3_aa: CAISSRTDTGGQPQHF
cdr3_nt: TGTGCCATCAGCTCGAGGACGGACACGGGAGGTCAGCCCCAGCATTTT

d_call: TRBD2
clone_size: -
j_call: TRBJ2-7
v_call: TRBV11-2
cdr3_aa: CASSSTSGHGDEQYF
cdr3_nt: TGTGCCAGCAGCTCGACTAGCGGCCATGGCGACGAGCAGTACTTC

d_call: TRBD2
clone_size: few
j_call: TRBJ2-1
v_call: TRBV10-2
cdr3_aa: CASSEGEGLLYNEQFF
cdr3_nt: TGCGCCAGCAGTGAGGGGGAGGGACTCCTCTACAATGAGCAGTTCTTC

d_call: TRBD1
clone_size: -
j_call: TRBJ2-7
v_call: TRBV7-9
cdr3_aa: CASSLVGTGSEQYF
cdr3_nt: TGTGCCAGCAGCTTAGTGGGGACAGGGTCCGAGCAGTACTTC